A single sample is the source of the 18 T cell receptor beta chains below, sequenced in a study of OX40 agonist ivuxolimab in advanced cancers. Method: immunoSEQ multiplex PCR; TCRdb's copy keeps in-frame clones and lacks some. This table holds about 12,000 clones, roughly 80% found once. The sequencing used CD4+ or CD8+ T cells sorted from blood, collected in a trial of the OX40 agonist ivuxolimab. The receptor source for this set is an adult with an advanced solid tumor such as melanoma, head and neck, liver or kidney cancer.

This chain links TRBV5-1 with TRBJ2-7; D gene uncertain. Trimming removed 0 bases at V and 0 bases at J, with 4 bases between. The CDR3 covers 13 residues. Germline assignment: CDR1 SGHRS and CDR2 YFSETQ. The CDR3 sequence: CASSLAPSYEQYF. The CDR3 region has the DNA TGCGCCAGCAGCTTGGCCCCCTCCTACGAGCAGTACTTC.

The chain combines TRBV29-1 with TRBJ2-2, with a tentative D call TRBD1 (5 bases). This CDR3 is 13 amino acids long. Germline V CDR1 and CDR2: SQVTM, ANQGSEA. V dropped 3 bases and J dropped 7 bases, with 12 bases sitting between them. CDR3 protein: CSVDSRVNGELFF. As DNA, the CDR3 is TGCAGCGTTGATAGCAGGGTGAACGGGGAGCTGTTTTTT.

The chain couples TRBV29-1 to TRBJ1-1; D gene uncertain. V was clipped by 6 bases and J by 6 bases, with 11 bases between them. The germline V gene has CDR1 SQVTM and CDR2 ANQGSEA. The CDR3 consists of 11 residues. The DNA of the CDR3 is TGCAGCGTGGCGGAGACGGCTGAAGCTTTCTTT. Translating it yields CSVAETAEAFF. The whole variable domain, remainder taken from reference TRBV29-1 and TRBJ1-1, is SAVISQKPSRDICQRGTSLTIQCQVDSQVTMMFWYRQQPGQSLTLIATANQGSEATYESGFVIDKFPISRPNLTFSTLTVSNMSPEDSSIYLCSVAETAEAFFGQGTRLTVV.

CDR3 nucleotide sequence: TGTGCCAGCAGCCTAACAGACTACAATGAGCAGTTCTTC. Protein product: CASSLTDYNEQFF. V and J are TRBV27 and TRBJ2-1; no clear D. The CDR3 loop spans 13 amino acids. Trimming removed 6 bases at V and 3 bases at J, with 9 bases between. Looked up from germline, CDR1 is MNHEY and CDR2 is SMNVEV (reference sequence).

The CDR3 is CASSLSTGTMGYTF. The CDR3 region has the DNA TGTGCCAGCAGCTTAAGTACAGGGACTATGGGCTACACCTTC. The chain combines TRBV7-9 with TRBJ1-2; D perhaps matches TRBD1 (6 bases). The length of the CDR3 is 14 residues. V was shortened by 2 bases and J by 8 bases, with 15 bases between the two germline ends. Germline V lookup: CDR1 SEHNR, CDR2 FQNEAQ (reference sequence). The full variable domain, its missing parts supplied by reference TRBV7-9 and TRBJ1-2, is DTGVSQNPRHKITKRGQNVTFRCDPISEHNRLYWYRQTLGQGPEFLTYFQNEAQLEKSRLLSDRFSAERPKGSFSTLEIQRTEQGDSAMYLCASSLSTGTMGYTFGSGTRLTVV.

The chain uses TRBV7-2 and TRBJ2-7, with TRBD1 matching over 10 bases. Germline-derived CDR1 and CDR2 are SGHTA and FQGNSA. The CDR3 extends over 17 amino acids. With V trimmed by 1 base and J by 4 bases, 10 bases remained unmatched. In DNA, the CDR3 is TGTGCCAGCAGCTTAGGAGATATTTTGGGACAGGGGTACGAGCAGTACTTC. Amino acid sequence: CASSLGDILGQGYEQYF.

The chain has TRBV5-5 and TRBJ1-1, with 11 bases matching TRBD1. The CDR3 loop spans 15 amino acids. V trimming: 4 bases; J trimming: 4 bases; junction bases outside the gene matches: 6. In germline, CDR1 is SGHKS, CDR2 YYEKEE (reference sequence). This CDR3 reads CASSTRTGGGTEAFF. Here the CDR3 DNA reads TGTGCCAGCAGCACCCGGACAGGGGGCGGCACTGAAGCTTTCTTT.

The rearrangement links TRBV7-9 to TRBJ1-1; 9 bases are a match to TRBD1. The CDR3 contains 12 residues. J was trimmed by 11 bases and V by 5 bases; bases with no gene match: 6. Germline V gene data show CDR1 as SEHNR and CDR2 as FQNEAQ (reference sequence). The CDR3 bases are TGTGCCAGCAGCATAGGGACAGGGAACGCTTTCTTT. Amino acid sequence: CASSIGTGNAFF.

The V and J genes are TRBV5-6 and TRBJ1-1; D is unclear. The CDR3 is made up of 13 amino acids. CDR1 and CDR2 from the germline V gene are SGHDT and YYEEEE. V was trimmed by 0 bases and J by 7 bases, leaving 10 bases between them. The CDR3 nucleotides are TGTGCCAGCAGCTTGGTTTCCAGACATGAAGCTTTCTTT. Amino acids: CASSLVSRHEAFF.

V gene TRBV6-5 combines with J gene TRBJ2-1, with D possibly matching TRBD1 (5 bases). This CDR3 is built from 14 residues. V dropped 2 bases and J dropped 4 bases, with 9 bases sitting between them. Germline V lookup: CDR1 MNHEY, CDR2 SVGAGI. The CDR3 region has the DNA TGTGCCAGCAGTTACGCAGACAGTTACAATGAGCAGTTCTTC. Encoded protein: CASSYADSYNEQFF.

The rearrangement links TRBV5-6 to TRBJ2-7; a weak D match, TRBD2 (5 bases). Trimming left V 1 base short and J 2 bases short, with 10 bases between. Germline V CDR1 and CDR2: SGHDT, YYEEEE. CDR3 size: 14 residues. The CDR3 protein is CASSLWASTYEQYF. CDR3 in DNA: TGTGCCAGCAGCTTGTGGGCTAGCACCTACGAGCAGTACTTC.

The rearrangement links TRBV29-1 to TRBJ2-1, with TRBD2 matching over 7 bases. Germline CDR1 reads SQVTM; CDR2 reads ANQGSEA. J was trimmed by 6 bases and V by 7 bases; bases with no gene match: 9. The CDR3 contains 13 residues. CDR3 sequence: CSALGGTSNEQFF. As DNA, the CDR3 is TGCAGCGCCCTGGGAGGGACCTCCAATGAGCAGTTCTTC.

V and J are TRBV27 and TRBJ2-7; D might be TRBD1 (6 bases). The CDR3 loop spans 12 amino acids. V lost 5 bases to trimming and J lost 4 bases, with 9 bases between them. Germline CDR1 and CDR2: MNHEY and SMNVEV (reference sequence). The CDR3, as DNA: TGTGCCAGCAGTCCACAGGGATACGAGCAGTACTTC. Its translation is CASSPQGYEQYF.

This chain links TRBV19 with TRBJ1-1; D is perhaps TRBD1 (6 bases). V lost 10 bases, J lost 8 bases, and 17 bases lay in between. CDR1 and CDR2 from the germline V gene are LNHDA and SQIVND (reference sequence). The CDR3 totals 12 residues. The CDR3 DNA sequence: TGTGCCACGACGGGGGGGCTTCGGGAAGCTTTCTTT. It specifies CATTGGLREAFF.

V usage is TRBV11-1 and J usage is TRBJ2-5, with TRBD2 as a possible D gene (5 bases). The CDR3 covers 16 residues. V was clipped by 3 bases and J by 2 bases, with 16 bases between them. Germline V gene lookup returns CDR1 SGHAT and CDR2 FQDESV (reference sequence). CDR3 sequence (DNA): TGTGCCAGCAGCTTCAACGGGGTGAACGTACAAGAGACCCAGTACTTC. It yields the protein CASSFNGVNVQETQYF.

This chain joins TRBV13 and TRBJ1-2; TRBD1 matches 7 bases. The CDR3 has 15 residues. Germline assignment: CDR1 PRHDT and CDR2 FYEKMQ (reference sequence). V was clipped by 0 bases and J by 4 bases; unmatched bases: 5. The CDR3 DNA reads TGTGCCAGCAGCTTAGGGACAGGGCTCGTCTATGGCTACACCTTC. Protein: CASSLGTGLVYGYTF.

The CDR3 nucleotides are TGTGCCAGCAGCGTGGGGGGAGTCTCCTACGAGCAGTACTTC. As protein: CASSVGGVSYEQYF. The rearrangement joins TRBV9 to TRBJ2-7, with D possibly TRBD2 on 6 matching bases. V gave up 2 bases and J gave up 0 bases, with 9 bases separating them. CDR3 length: 14 residues. The germline gives CDR1 SGDLS, CDR2 YYNGEE.

The CDR3 region has the DNA TGTGCCAGCAGTAAAAGCCACGCGGGGGAGACCCAGTACTTC. It yields the protein CASSKSHAGETQYF. The chain is built from TRBV28 and TRBJ2-5; tentative D call: TRBD2 (6 bases). Trimming removed 5 bases at V and 5 bases at J, with 15 bases between. Germline lookup yields CDR1 MDHEN and CDR2 SYDVKM. The CDR3 is made up of 14 amino acids.